Each of the 32 T cell receptor beta chains below was sequenced from the same sample in a study of metastatic and nonmetastatic thyroid tumors. No patient received treatment before thyroid surgery. MiXCR re-clonotyped the PCR reads for TCRdb. Among approximately 50,000 clones listed, roughly 20% were seen once. Source material: blood. These receptors all come from a female donor with papillary thyroid cancer or a benign thyroid nodule (not recorded which). Some clones in this sample may be carry-over from other donors' samples.

This clone was seen repeatedly, ten times or more. The chain uses TRBV19 and TRBJ1-4, with 8 bases lining up with TRBD1. V gave up 6 bases and J gave up 3 bases; unmatched junction bases: 6. Germline V gene sequence: CDR1 LNHDA, CDR2 SQIVND (reference sequence). The CDR3 loop spans 15 amino acids. CDR3: CASSSDRAANEKLFF. The CDR3 nucleotides read TGTGCCAGTAGCTCGGACAGGGCGGCTAATGAAAAACTGTTTTTT.

As concerns this clone: This may be a read error, as it is one base from a much larger clone. At the DNA level, this CDR3 is encoded by other sequences in the same sample as well. The chain combines TRBV10-3 with TRBJ2-5; D remains ambiguous. V was pared by 0 bases and J by 5 bases, with 4 bases between. The CDR3 consists of 12 residues. Per the germline V gene, CDR1 is ENHRY and CDR2 is SYGVKD. The CDR3 is CAISESGETQYF. The CDR3 nucleotides read TGTGCCATCAGTGAGTCGGGTGAGACCCAGTACTTC.

This clone was counted at least ten times. J is TRBJ1-2 and V is TRBV14, with TRBD1 as a possible D gene (6 bases). CDR3 size: 13 residues. Per the germline V gene, CDR1 is SGHDN and CDR2 is FVKESK. Trimming pared 9 bases from V and 4 bases from J, leaving 15 bases between. The CDR3 coding sequence is TGTGCCAGGGGGGCACAGGGTGTCTATGGCTACACCTTC. Its protein product is CARGAQGVYGYTF.

A remark on this clone: The conserved phenylalanine or tryptophan is not found at the CDR3 terminus, so this likely reflects a read error. The rearrangement uses TRBV28 and TRBJ1-5, with no clear D. CDR1 is MDHEN and CDR2 is SYDVKM in the germline V gene. V dropped 8 bases and J dropped 5 bases, with 16 bases sitting between them. The CDR3 extends over 14 amino acids. The CDR3 protein is CASLLLAWDQPQHV. In DNA form, the CDR3 reads TGTGCCAGCCTTTTATTGGCGTGGGATCAGCCCCAGCATGTT.

This chain links TRBV30 with TRBJ1-5, with D possibly being TRBD1 (6 bases). CDR3 length: 14 amino acids. Trimming took 0 bases from V and 12 from J, leaving 18 bases between them. Germline CDR1 and CDR2: GTSNPN and SVGIG (reference sequence). In DNA form, the CDR3 reads TGTGCCTGGAGTGTAATGGGGACACCAGGACACCAGCATTTT. Amino acids: CAWSVMGTPGHQHF. Based on the CDR3 plus reference TRBV30 and TRBJ1-5, the full variable domain is SQTIHQWPATLVQPVGSPLSLECTVEGTSNPNLYWYRQAAGRGLQLLFYSVGIGQISSEVPQNLSASRPQDRQFILSSKKLLLSDSGFYLCAWSVMGTPGHQHFGDGTRLSIL.

For this clone: A single base separates this from a much larger clone, so it may be a read error. The V call is TRBV29-1, the J call TRBJ1-1; maybe TRBD1 (6 bases). From germline, CDR1 is SQVTM and CDR2 ANQGSEA. The ends were cut back, 4 bases at V and 5 bases at J, with 11 bases in the middle. The length of the CDR3 is 12 residues. CDR3 amino acids: CSVGGGGTEAFF. The CDR3 DNA is TGCAGCGTTGGAGGGGGTGGGACTGAAGCTTTCTTT.

This clone was seen only a few times. The chain carries TRBV6-1 and TRBJ2-7, with 7 bases lining up with TRBD1. From germline, CDR1 is MNHNS and CDR2 SASEGT. The V gene end was trimmed by 6 bases and the J gene end by 5 bases; junction bases not matched to a gene: 10. The length of the CDR3 is 14 residues. CDR3 sequence: CASRERQGGHEQYF. CDR3 bases: TGTGCCAGCAGGGAGAGACAGGGTGGCCACGAGCAGTACTTC.

This clone was recorded many times. The chain recombines TRBV3-1 with TRBJ1-2; a possible D gene is TRBD1 (5 bases). This CDR3 is 14 amino acids long. Looked up from germline, CDR1 is LGHDT and CDR2 is YNNKEL (reference sequence). V dropped 2 bases and J dropped 5 bases, with 12 bases sitting between them. The CDR3 reads CASSQNTGTYGYTF. DNA of the CDR3: TGTGCCAGCAGCCAAAACACAGGAACATATGGCTACACCTTC.

Many counts were recorded for this clone. The chain joins TRBV6-1 to TRBJ2-3, with D possibly matching TRBD1 (6 bases). Germline lookup yields CDR1 MNHNS and CDR2 SASEGT. There are 15 residues in the CDR3. Trimming shortened V by 3 bases and J by 3 bases, and 13 bases separated the two germline ends. For the CDR3, the DNA is TGTGCCAGCAGTGAGGGGTCAGGGGAAACAGATACGCAGTATTTT. Its protein product is CASSEGSGETDTQYF.

This clone has at least ten counts. This chain connects TRBV9 to TRBJ1-5; D gene uncertain. Looked up from germline, CDR1 is SGDLS and CDR2 is YYNGEE. This CDR3 is 15 amino acids long. The germline V and J ends were trimmed by 0 bases and 0 bases, with 7 bases remaining between them. CDR3: CASSVGGDSNQPQHF. The CDR3 DNA reads TGTGCCAGCAGCGTAGGAGGTGATAGCAATCAGCCCCAGCATTTT.

The rearrangement links TRBV27 to TRBJ2-7; possibly TRBD2 for D (6 bases). Germline V gives CDR1 MNHEY, CDR2 SMNVEV (reference sequence). V lost 7 bases to trimming and J lost 0 bases, with 19 bases between them. The CDR3 spans 16 residues. The CDR3 DNA is TGTGCCAGCAAGAGGAGGAGGGTCATAAACTCCTACGAGCAGTACTTC. Amino acid sequence: CASKRRRVINSYEQYF.

This clone was observed many times. This chain uses TRBV7-9 with TRBJ2-3, with no clear D. Trimming left V 0 bases short and J 4 bases short, with 2 bases between. Germline CDR1 SEHNR, CDR2 FQNEAQ (reference sequence). The CDR3 is 12 residues long. The CDR3 spells CASSLAADTQYF. As DNA, the CDR3 is TGTGCCAGCAGCTTAGCTGCAGATACGCAGTATTTT.

The table lists this clone with many counts. Other DNA sequences in this sample translate to the same CDR3. This chain connects TRBV4-1 to TRBJ2-1; 12 nucleotides match TRBD2. V lost 1 base to trimming and J lost 8 bases; unmatched junction nucleotides: 9. The CDR3 contains 17 residues. Germline V gene sequence: CDR1 MGHRA, CDR2 YSYEKL. CDR3 loop: CASSQGGLAGGPDEQFF. The DNA for the CDR3 is TGCGCCAGCAGCCAAGGGGGCCTAGCGGGGGGGCCGGATGAGCAGTTCTTC.

About this clone: Other DNA sequences in the same sample also yield this CDR3. The rearrangement joins TRBV4-1 to TRBJ2-7; D is unclear. Looked up from germline, CDR1 is MGHRA and CDR2 is YSYEKL. The CDR3 loop spans 13 amino acids. Between the trimmed V and J ends, which lost 5 bases and 4 bases, there was a span of 12 bases. In DNA, the CDR3 is TGCGCCAGCAGCAGAAGTAATTCATACGAGCAGTACTTC. Translated, it gives CASSRSNSYEQYF.

At least ten counts were recorded for this clone. The chain has TRBV19 and TRBJ1-2; perhaps TRBD1 as D (6 bases). Germline-derived CDR1 and CDR2 are LNHDA and SQIVND (reference sequence). Trimming cost V 3 bases and J 3 bases, with 11 bases left between them. The CDR3 sequence is 14 residues long. The CDR3 is CASSMYRAYYGYTF. CDR3 in DNA: TGTGCCAGTAGTATGTACAGGGCTTACTATGGCTACACCTTC.

V is TRBV20-1 and J is TRBJ1-4; D perhaps matches TRBD1 (5 bases). The CDR3 sequence is 14 residues long. The germline CDR1 and CDR2 sequences are DFQATT and SNEGSKA (reference sequence). Deletions cut 5 bases from V and 7 bases from J, with 17 bases between. The CDR3 bases are TGCAGTGCTTCCCGGGGCGGGGGGTTTGAAAAACTGTTTTTT. Encoded protein: CSASRGGGFEKLFF.

In the case of this clone: The junction and the germline gene differ at one end; a read error may be behind it. The chain joins TRBV20-1 to TRBJ2-1; possibly TRBD2 for D (6 bases). Germline V gene data show CDR1 as DFQATT and CDR2 as SNEGSKA (reference sequence). CDR3 length equals 17 residues. The DNA for the CDR3 is TGCAGTGCTATAGGCTGGAGGGCCTCTGGGGCCTACAATGAGCATTTCTTC. It is translated as CSAIGWRASGAYNEHFF.

This clone was seen many times. CDR3 sequence reads: CASTRVTQYF. In DNA, the CDR3 is TGTGCCAGCACGCGCGTTACGCAGTATTTT. The gene calls are TRBV6-1 and TRBJ2-3; D not certain. The CDR3 spans 10 residues. Germline-derived CDR1 and CDR2 are MNHNS and SASEGT. Trimming removed 7 bases from V and 8 bases from J, with 7 bases in between.

This clone was counted many times. The chain links TRBV6-1 to TRBJ2-2; D is tentatively TRBD1 or TRBD2 (6 bases each). The CDR3 sequence is 16 residues long. Germline V CDR1 and CDR2: MNHNS, SASEGT. The ends were cut back, 1 base at V and 2 bases at J, with 11 bases in the middle. DNA of the CDR3: TGTGCCAGCAGTGAAGACCCGGGGGCCAACACCGGGGAGCTGTTTTTT. Amino acid sequence: CASSEDPGANTGELFF.

On this clone itself: One end of the junction fails to match germline, which may point to a read error. This chain links TRBV7-3 with TRBJ2-1, with D possibly TRBD2 on 6 matching bases. The CDR3 loop spans 17 amino acids. Germline lookup yields CDR1 SGHTA and CDR2 FQGTGA. This CDR3 is CASSLMVGRDIYNEQSF. CDR3 nucleotides: TGTGCCAGCAGCTTAATGGTTGGGCGGGATATCTACAATGAGCAGTCCTTC.

With respect to this clone: A read error may account for a junction end that differs from germline. The CDR3 here is CASRDRFLSNQPQLF. The CDR3 DNA reads TGTGCCAGCAGGGACAGGTTCCTTAGCAATCAGCCCCAGCTCTTT. This sequence joins TRBV6-1 and TRBJ1-5, with TRBD1 matching over 7 bases. CDR3 length equals 15 residues. The germline V gene has CDR1 MNHNS and CDR2 SASEGT.

By proportion, this clone is large. The genes are TRBV12-3 or TRBV12-4 and TRBJ2-7; 11 bases are a match to TRBD1. The V and J ends lost 5 bases and 6 bases, in that order; junction bases with no gene match: 6. This CDR3 comprises 14 residues. CDR3 bases: TGTGCCAGCAGTCCAGAGGACAGGGGGCGCGAGCAGTACTTC. Protein product: CASSPEDRGREQYF.

The chain couples TRBV18 to TRBJ2-3, with D uncertain. The V end lost 2 bases, the J end lost 0 bases, and 6 bases lay between the germline ends. CDR3 size: 14 residues. CDR1 and CDR2 (germline): KGHSH, LQKENI. CDR3: CASSPYPSTDTQYF. The CDR3 nucleotides read TGTGCCAGCTCACCATACCCGAGCACAGATACGCAGTATTTT.

This clone was seen many times. The chain has TRBV7-8 and TRBJ2-7; TRBD1 matches 7 bases. In germline, CDR1 is SGHVS, CDR2 FQNEAQ. With V trimmed by 3 bases and J by 6 bases, 5 bases remained unmatched. The CDR3 has 13 amino acids. The CDR3 DNA follows: TGTGCCAGCAGCTTGGGACAGTACGGCGAGCAGTACTTC. Residues: CASSLGQYGEQYF.

The chain carries TRBV18 and TRBJ2-2; 11 nucleotides match TRBD1. Germline CDR1 reads KGHSH; CDR2 reads LQKENI. Trimming cost V 7 bases and J 4 bases; bases outside gene matches: 11. This CDR3 has 17 amino acids. The CDR3 protein is CASYHRTGQGVTGELFF. DNA for the CDR3: TGTGCCAGCTACCACAGAACGGGACAGGGGGTCACCGGGGAGCTGTTTTTT.

This clone was picked up many times. V and J are TRBV5-8 and TRBJ2-1; 11 nucleotides match TRBD1. Losses at the gene ends were 3 bases for V and 9 bases for J; bases not matched to a gene: 8. The CDR3 loop spans 15 amino acids. Germline V gene data show CDR1 as SGHTS and CDR2 as YDEGEE. The CDR3 spells CASSSWDRGDGEQFF. The CDR3 region has the DNA TGTGCCAGCAGCTCGTGGGACAGGGGGGATGGTGAGCAGTTCTTC. Looking up the rest from reference TRBV5-8 and TRBJ2-1 gives the full variable domain: EAGVTQSPTHLIKTRGQQATLRCSPISGHTSVYWYQQALGLGLQFLLWYDEGEERNRGNFPPRFSGRQFPNYSSELNVNALELEDSALYLCASSSWDRGDGEQFFGPGTRLTVL.

This clone was found many times. The chain joins TRBV18 to TRBJ1-2, with 7 bases identical to TRBD1. Germline V gives CDR1 KGHSH, CDR2 LQKENI. The CDR3 runs 15 residues. The V segment lost 3 bases and the J segment 4 bases; nucleotides outside the gene matches: 8. CDR3 protein: CASSPTGQRVYGYTF. CDR3 coding DNA: TGTGCCAGCTCACCTACGGGACAGAGAGTCTATGGCTACACCTTC.

In regard to this clone: This could be a read error, since a much larger clone is one nucleotide away. The genes are TRBV6-2 or TRBV6-3 and TRBJ1-1, with D perhaps TRBD1 (5 bases). V was pared by 5 bases and J by 11 bases, with 18 bases between. CDR1 and CDR2 (germline): MNHEY, SVGEGT. CDR3 size: 13 residues. CDR3 nucleotide sequence: TGTGCCAGCAGTAACTGGGGACCGCGTGAGGCTTTCTTT. Protein: CASSNWGPREAFF.

Many counts were recorded for this clone. The chain uses TRBV5-1 and TRBJ2-5, with D perhaps TRBD1 (5 bases). CDR1 and CDR2 (germline): SGHRS, YFSETQ. The CDR3 is 15 residues long. V dropped 3 bases and J dropped 4 bases, with 16 bases sitting between them. The CDR3 here is CASSSTTGWRETQYF. As DNA, the CDR3 is TGCGCCAGCAGCTCTACAACAGGTTGGCGAGAGACCCAGTACTTC.

This clone was seen at least ten times. V and J are TRBV6-5 and TRBJ2-7, with 10 nucleotides matching TRBD1. Germline V gene sequence: CDR1 MNHEY, CDR2 SVGAGI. Trimming cost V 6 bases and J 4 bases; bases outside gene matches: 12. There are 16 residues in the CDR3. Here the CDR3 DNA reads TGTGCCAGCAGATTACTCCCCGGGACAGGGGTGTACGAGCAGTACTTC. This translates into CASRLLPGTGVYEQYF.

The table lists this clone with a few counts. J is TRBJ2-3 and V is TRBV5-6; 14 nucleotides line up with TRBD2. Germline trimming cut 3 bases from V and 7 bases from J; bases unmatched to any gene: 7. This CDR3 contains 16 residues. Germline values: CDR1 SGHDT, CDR2 YYEEEE. The CDR3 bases are TGTGCCAGCAGCTATGGACTAGCGGGAGGATTATATACGCAGTATTTT. It translates to CASSYGLAGGLYTQYF.

There are many counts of this clone. The chain combines TRBV9 with TRBJ2-7; 7 bases are shared with TRBD2. With 4 bases clipped from V and 5 bases from J, the junction kept 12 bases outside the gene matches. The V gene's germline CDR1 is SGDLS and CDR2 YYNGEE. The CDR3 has 15 residues. The CDR3 region is CASSILGRDSDEQYF. DNA of the CDR3: TGTGCCAGCAGCATCCTAGGGAGGGATAGCGACGAGCAGTACTTC.